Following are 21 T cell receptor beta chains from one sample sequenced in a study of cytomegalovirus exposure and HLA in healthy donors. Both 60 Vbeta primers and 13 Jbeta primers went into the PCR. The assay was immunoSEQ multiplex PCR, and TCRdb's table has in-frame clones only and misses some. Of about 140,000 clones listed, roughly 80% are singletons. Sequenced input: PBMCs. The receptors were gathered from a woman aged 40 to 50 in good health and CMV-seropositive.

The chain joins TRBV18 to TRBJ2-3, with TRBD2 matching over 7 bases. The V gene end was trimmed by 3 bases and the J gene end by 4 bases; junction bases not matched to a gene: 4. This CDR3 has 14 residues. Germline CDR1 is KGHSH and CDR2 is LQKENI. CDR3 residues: CASSPGGRADTQYF. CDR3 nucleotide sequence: TGTGCCAGCTCACCGGGAGGGAGGGCAGATACGCAGTATTTT.

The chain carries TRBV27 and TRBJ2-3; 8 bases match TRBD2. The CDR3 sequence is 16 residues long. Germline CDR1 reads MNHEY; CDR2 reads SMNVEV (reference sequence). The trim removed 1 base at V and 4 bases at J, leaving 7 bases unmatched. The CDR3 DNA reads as TGTGCCAGCAGTTTATACGGCGGGAGGCCACCAGATACGCAGTATTTT. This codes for CASSLYGGRPPDTQYF.

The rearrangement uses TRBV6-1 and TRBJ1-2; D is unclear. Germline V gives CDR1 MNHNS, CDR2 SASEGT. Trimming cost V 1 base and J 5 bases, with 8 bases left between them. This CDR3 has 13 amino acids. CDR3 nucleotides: TGTGCCAGCAGTGAAGGCGGGCCTTATGGCTACACCTTC. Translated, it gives CASSEGGPYGYTF.

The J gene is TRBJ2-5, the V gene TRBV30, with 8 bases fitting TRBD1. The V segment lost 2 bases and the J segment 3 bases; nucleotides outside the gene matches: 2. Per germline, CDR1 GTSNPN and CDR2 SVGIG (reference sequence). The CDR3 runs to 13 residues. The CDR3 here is CAWSPTGEETQYF. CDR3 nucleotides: TGTGCCTGGAGTCCGACAGGGGAAGAGACCCAGTACTTC.

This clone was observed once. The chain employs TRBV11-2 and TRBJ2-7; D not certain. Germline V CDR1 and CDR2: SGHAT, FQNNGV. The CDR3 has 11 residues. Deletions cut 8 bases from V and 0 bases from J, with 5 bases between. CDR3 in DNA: TGTGCCAGCTCGGGCTCCTACGAGCAGTACTTC. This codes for CASSGSYEQYF.

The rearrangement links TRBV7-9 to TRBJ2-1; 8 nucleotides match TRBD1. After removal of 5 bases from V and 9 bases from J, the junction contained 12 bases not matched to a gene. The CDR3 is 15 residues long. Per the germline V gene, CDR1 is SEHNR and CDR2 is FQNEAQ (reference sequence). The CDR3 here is CASSPRQGSESEQFF. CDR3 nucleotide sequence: TGTGCCAGCAGCCCCCGACAGGGGAGTGAGAGTGAGCAGTTCTTC. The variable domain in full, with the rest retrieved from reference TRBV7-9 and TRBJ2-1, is DTGVSQNPRHKITKRGQNVTFRCDPISEHNRLYWYRQTLGQGPEFLTYFQNEAQLEKSRLLSDRFSAERPKGSFSTLEIQRTEQGDSAMYLCASSPRQGSESEQFFGPGTRLTVL.

The CDR3, as DNA: TGTGCCAGCAGCTTAGGTACGGCTAGCGGTGGCTACGAGCAGTACTTC. This codes for CASSLGTASGGYEQYF. This chain joins TRBV7-9 and TRBJ2-7; 7 bases are a match to TRBD2. The CDR3 consists of 16 residues. V trimming: 1 base; J trimming: 3 bases; junction bases outside the gene matches: 9. Germline-derived CDR1 and CDR2 are SEHNR and FQNEAQ (reference sequence).

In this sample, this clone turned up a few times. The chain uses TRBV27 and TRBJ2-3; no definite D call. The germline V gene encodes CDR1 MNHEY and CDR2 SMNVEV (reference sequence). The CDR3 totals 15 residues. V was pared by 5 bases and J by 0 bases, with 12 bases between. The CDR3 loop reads CASSIRLASTDTQYF. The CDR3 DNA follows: TGTGCCAGCAGTATCCGTTTGGCAAGCACAGATACGCAGTATTTT.

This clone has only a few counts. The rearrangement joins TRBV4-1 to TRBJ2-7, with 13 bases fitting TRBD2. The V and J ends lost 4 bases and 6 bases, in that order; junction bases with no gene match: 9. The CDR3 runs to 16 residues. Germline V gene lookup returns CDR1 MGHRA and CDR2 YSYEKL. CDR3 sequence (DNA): TGCGCCAGCAGCCTCGGACTAGCGGGAGTATTATTCGAGCAGTACTTC. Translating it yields CASSLGLAGVLFEQYF.

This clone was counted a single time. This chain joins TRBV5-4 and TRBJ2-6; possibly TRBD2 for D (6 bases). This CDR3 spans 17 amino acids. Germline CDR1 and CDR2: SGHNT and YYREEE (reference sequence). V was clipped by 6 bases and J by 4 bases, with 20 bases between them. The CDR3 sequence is CASTFGTWIKGANVLTF. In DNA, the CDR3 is TGTGCCAGCACCTTCGGGACTTGGATAAAGGGGGCCAACGTCCTGACTTTC.

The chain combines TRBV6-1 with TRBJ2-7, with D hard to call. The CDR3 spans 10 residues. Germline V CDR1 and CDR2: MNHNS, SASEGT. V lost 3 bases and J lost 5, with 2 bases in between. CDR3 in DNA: TGTGCCAGCAGTGACGACGAGCAGTACTTC. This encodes CASSDDEQYF.

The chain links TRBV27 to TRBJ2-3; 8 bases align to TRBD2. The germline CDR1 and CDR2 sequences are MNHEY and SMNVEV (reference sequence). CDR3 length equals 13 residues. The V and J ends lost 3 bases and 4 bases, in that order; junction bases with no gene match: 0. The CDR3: CASSLGLADTQYF. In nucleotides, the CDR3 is TGTGCCAGCAGTTTGGGACTAGCAGATACGCAGTATTTT.

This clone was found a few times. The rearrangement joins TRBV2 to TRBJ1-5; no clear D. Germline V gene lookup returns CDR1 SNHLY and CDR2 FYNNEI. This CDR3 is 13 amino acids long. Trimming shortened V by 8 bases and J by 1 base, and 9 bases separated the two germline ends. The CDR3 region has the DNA TGTGCCAGCGGAGATGAGAGCAATCAGCCCCAGCATTTT. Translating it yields CASGDESNQPQHF.

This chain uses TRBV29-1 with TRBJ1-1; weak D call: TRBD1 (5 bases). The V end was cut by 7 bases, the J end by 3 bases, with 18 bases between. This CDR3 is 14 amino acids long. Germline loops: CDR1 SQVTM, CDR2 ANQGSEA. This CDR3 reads CSAFGPEGYTEAFF. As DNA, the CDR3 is TGCAGCGCATTTGGACCGGAGGGGTACACTGAAGCTTTCTTT.

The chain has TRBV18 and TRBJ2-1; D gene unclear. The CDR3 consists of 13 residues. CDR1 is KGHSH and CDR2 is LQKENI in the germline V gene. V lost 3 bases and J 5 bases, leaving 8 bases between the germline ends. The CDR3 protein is CASSPHPNNEQFF. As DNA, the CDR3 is TGTGCCAGCTCACCTCACCCTAACAATGAGCAGTTCTTC. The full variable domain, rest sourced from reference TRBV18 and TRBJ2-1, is NAGVMQNPRHLVRRRGQEARLRCSPMKGHSHVYWYRQLPEEGLKFMVYLQKENIIDESGMPKERFSAEFPKEGPSILRIQQVVRGDSAAYFCASSPHPNNEQFFGPGTRLTVL.

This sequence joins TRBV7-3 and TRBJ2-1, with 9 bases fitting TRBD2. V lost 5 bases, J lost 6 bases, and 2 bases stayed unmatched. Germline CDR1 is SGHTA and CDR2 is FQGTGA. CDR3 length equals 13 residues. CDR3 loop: CASSRGLANEQFF. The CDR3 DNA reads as TGTGCCAGCAGCAGGGGACTAGCCAATGAGCAGTTCTTC.

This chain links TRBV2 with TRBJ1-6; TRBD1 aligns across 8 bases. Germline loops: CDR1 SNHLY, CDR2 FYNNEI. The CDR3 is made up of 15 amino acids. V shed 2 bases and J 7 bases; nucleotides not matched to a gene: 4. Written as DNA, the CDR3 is TGTGCCAGCAGTGAACCCACAGGGGGAAATTCACCCCTCCACTTT. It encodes CASSEPTGGNSPLHF.

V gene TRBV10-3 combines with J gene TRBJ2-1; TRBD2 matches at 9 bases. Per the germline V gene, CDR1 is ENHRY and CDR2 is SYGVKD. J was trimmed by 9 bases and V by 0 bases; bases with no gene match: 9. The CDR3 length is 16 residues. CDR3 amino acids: CAISESFSGGESEQFF. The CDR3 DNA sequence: TGTGCCATCAGTGAGTCCTTTAGCGGGGGCGAGAGTGAGCAGTTCTTC.

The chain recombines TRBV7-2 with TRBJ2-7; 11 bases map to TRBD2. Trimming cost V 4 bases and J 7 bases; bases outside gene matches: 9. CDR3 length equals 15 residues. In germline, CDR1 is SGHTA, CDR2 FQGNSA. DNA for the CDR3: TGTGCCAGCAGCTACGGGACTAGCGGTCCTACAGAGCAGTACTTC. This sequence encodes CASSYGTSGPTEQYF.

CDR3 residues: CACKTSADYNEQFF. DNA for the CDR3: TGTGCCTGCAAGACTAGCGCCGACTACAATGAGCAGTTCTTC. V gene TRBV30 combines with J gene TRBJ2-1, with TRBD2 matching 8 bases. Germline loops: CDR1 GTSNPN, CDR2 SVGIG (reference sequence). The CDR3 runs to 14 residues. J was trimmed by 3 bases and V by 6 bases; bases with no gene match: 7.

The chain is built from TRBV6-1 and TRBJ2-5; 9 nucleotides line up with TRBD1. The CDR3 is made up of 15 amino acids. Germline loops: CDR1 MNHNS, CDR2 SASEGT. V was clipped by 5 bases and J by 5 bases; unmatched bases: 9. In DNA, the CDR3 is TGTGCCAGCAGTTCCGGGACAGGGATTAGCGAGACCCAGTACTTC. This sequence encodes CASSSGTGISETQYF.